This T cell receptor (beta chain) originates from a study of untreated major depressive disorder. This CDR3 spans 16 amino acids. V was trimmed by 0 bases and J by 0 bases, leaving 9 bases between them. Germline assignment: CDR1 SGHNT and CDR2 YYREEE (reference sequence). Only in-frame clones appear in the TCRdb table, and some are missing; sequencing was by immunoSEQ multiplex PCR. There are just over 20,000 clones in the sample; around 87% occur only once, and 5.1% lies in the top ten. The clonotype comes from a woman under 40 in good health. Specimen: CD4+ T cells from PBMCs. The V call is TRBV5-4, the J call TRBJ1-4, with D perhaps matching TRBD1 (5 bases). The CDR3 sequence is CASSLGQPATNEKLFF. The DNA of the CDR3 is TGTGCCAGCAGCTTGGGACAGCCTGCAACTAATGAAAAACTGTTTTTT.